One sample yielded the 18 T cell receptor beta chains listed below, sequenced in a study of blood T cell repertoires in COVID-19. Here immunoSEQ multiplex PCR was the method, and the copy in TCRdb shows in-frame clones only, minus some. The sample carries about 200,000 clones, about 86% recorded once. Sample: peripheral blood. Receptors were obtained from a woman aged 45-59 years with COVID-19, enrolled during active disease.

The J gene is TRBJ1-3, the V gene TRBV9; possibly TRBD1 for D (6 bases). Trimming pared 2 bases from V and 0 bases from J, leaving 12 bases between. Germline V lookup: CDR1 SGDLS, CDR2 YYNGEE. CDR3 size: 16 residues. CDR3 nucleotides: TGTGCCAGCAGCGTCAGGCAGGGACACTCTGGAAACACCATATATTTT. Amino acid sequence: CASSVRQGHSGNTIYF.

J is TRBJ2-1 and V is TRBV11-2, with D possibly being TRBD1 (6 bases). V lost 2 bases, J lost 0 bases, and 14 bases lay in between. This CDR3 contains 17 residues. Germline CDR1 reads SGHAT; CDR2 reads FQNNGV. The CDR3: CASSLMTGPASYNEQFF. The CDR3 DNA sequence: TGTGCCAGCAGCTTAATGACAGGACCTGCCTCCTACAATGAGCAGTTCTTC. Full variable domain (remainder filled in from reference TRBV11-2 and TRBJ2-1): EAGVAQSPRYKIIEKRQSVAFWCNPISGHATLYWYQQILGQGPKLLIQFQNNGVVDDSQLPKDRFSAERLKGVDSTLKIQPAKLEDSAVYLCASSLMTGPASYNEQFFGPGTRLTVL.

The gene calls are TRBV30 and TRBJ1-1; 11 nucleotides align to TRBD1. V trimming: 3 bases; J trimming: 3 bases; junction bases outside the gene matches: 12. The CDR3 is 17 amino acids. CDR1 and CDR2 from the germline V gene are GTSNPN and SVGIG (reference sequence). CDR3 protein: CAWRPTMGTGGHTEAFF. DNA of the CDR3: TGTGCCTGGAGGCCTACCATGGGGACAGGGGGTCACACTGAAGCTTTCTTT. Full variable domain (outside the CDR3, taken from reference TRBV30 and TRBJ1-1): SQTIHQWPATLVQPVGSPLSLECTVEGTSNPNLYWYRQAAGRGLQLLFYSVGIGQISSEVPQNLSASRPQDRQFILSSKKLLLSDSGFYLCAWRPTMGTGGHTEAFFGQGTRLTVV.

The chain carries TRBV3-1 (or the pseudogene TRBV3-2) and TRBJ1-5, with D possibly TRBD1 on 5 matching bases. Germline V gene data show CDR1 as LGHDT and CDR2 as YNNKEL (reference sequence). Trimming took 2 bases from V and 3 from J, leaving 11 bases between them. The CDR3 consists of 15 residues. The CDR3 bases are TGTGCCAGCAGCCAATTTAAAGGGGACAATCAGCCCCAGCATTTT. Protein product: CASSQFKGDNQPQHF.

This clone was seen just once. V usage is TRBV13 and J usage is TRBJ1-1; D is possibly TRBD1 (5 bases). Trimming removed 4 bases from V and 3 bases from J, with 9 bases in between. Germline V gene sequence: CDR1 PRHDT, CDR2 FYEKMQ (reference sequence). The CDR3 extends over 13 amino acids. The CDR3 loop reads CASSSGGYTEAFF. The CDR3 bases are TGTGCCAGCAGCTCTGGGGGGTACACTGAAGCTTTCTTT. Combining the CDR3 with reference TRBV13 and TRBJ1-1 gives the whole variable domain AAGVIQSPRHLIKEKRETATLKCYPIPRHDTVYWYQQGPGQDPQFLISFYEKMQSDKGSIPDRFSAQQFSDYHSELNMSSLELGDSALYFCASSSGGYTEAFFGQGTRLTVV.

The gene calls are TRBV5-5 and TRBJ2-1, with 9 bases that match TRBD2. The germline CDR1 and CDR2 sequences are SGHKS and YYEKEE (reference sequence). This CDR3 has 15 residues. V trimming: 2 bases; J trimming: 7 bases; junction bases outside the gene matches: 7. The CDR3 DNA follows: TGTGCCAGCAGCTTTTTGGCGGGGGGGAATAATGAGCAGTTCTTC. Its protein is CASSFLAGGNNEQFF.

This chain joins TRBV5-3 and TRBJ2-7; D is possibly TRBD2 (6 bases). TRBV5-3 is reported as an ORF; its role is uncertain. The CDR3 runs 15 residues. The V end was cut by 4 bases, the J end by 2 bases, with 16 bases between. CDR3 residues: CARSGGRGLTYEQYF. The CDR3 bases are TGTGCCAGAAGCGGGGGACGTGGACTAACCTACGAGCAGTACTTC.

V is TRBV30 and J is TRBJ2-3; a weak D match, TRBD2 (6 bases). Trimming cost V 0 bases and J 4 bases, with 14 bases left between them. The CDR3 length is 15 residues. Germline assignment: CDR1 GTSNPN and CDR2 SVGIG (reference sequence). CDR3 bases: TGTGCCTGGAGTGTAAGGACTACTCTCCCAGATACGCAGTATTTT. Translating it yields CAWSVRTTLPDTQYF.

The chain employs TRBV18 and TRBJ1-6; TRBD1 aligns across 9 bases. Per the germline V gene, CDR1 is KGHSH and CDR2 is LQKENI. V lost 6 bases, J lost 5 bases, and 5 bases stayed unmatched. CDR3 size: 15 residues. The CDR3 loop reads CASSRTGGDNSPLHF. CDR3 coding DNA: TGTGCCAGCTCCCGAACAGGGGGCGATAATTCACCCCTCCACTTT.

The chain is built from TRBV7-6 and TRBJ2-7, with 7 bases lining up with TRBD1. CDR1 SGHVS and CDR2 FNYEAQ come from the germline V gene. With V trimmed by 1 base and J by 2 bases, 5 bases remained unmatched. This CDR3 comprises 15 residues. The CDR3 sequence is CASSLGDSSPYEQYF. The CDR3 DNA reads as TGTGCCAGCAGCTTAGGGGACAGCTCTCCCTACGAGCAGTACTTC.

This clone has just one count. Here the CDR3 reads CASSPAGTGFNTGELFF. CDR3 sequence (DNA): TGCGCCAGCAGCCCCGCCGGGACAGGGTTTAACACCGGGGAGCTGTTTTTT. This chain links TRBV5-1 with TRBJ2-2, with TRBD1 identical over 9 bases. With 4 bases clipped from V and 2 bases from J, the junction kept 9 bases outside the gene matches. Per the germline V gene, CDR1 is SGHRS and CDR2 is YFSETQ. CDR3 length: 17 residues.

The chain links TRBV30 to TRBJ1-4; maybe TRBD1 (5 bases). This CDR3 is built from 13 residues. V was pared by 3 bases and J by 2 bases, with 7 bases between. Looked up from germline, CDR1 is GTSNPN and CDR2 is SVGIG (reference sequence). In DNA, the CDR3 is TGTGCCTGGAGCACAGGCACTAATGAAAAACTGTTTTTT. This sequence encodes CAWSTGTNEKLFF.

The chain links TRBV10-3 to TRBJ1-1, with D possibly being TRBD1 (6 bases). V was trimmed by 3 bases and J by 2 bases, leaving 13 bases between them. Germline-derived CDR1 and CDR2 are ENHRY and SYGVKD. This CDR3 region has 15 residues. The CDR3: CAISDSATGNTEAFF. The CDR3 coding sequence is TGTGCCATCAGTGATTCCGCGACAGGTAACACTGAAGCTTTCTTT.

This chain joins TRBV19 and TRBJ1-6, with D uncertain. Trimming pared 0 bases from V and 6 bases from J, leaving 9 bases between. Germline values: CDR1 LNHDA, CDR2 SQIVND (reference sequence). The CDR3 sequence is 15 residues long. The CDR3 loop is CASSIDWYGNSPLHF. DNA of the CDR3: TGTGCCAGTAGTATAGATTGGTACGGTAATTCACCCCTCCACTTT.

V and J are TRBV6-6 and TRBJ2-2, with 9 positions matching TRBD2. Trimming at V came to 6 bases and at J to 7 bases, leaving 18 bases not matched to a gene. Germline CDR1 reads MNHNY; CDR2 reads SVGAGI (reference sequence). The CDR3 is made up of 18 amino acids. The CDR3 DNA reads TGTGCCAGCAGCCGAATCCGGGCTAGCGGGGTTTTGATCGGGGAGCTGTTTTTT. Translation: CASSRIRASGVLIGELFF.

This chain joins TRBV7-6 and TRBJ1-1, with TRBD1 matching 8 bases. Trimming at V came to 6 bases and at J to 0 bases, leaving 6 bases not matched to a gene. Germline lookup yields CDR1 SGHVS and CDR2 FNYEAQ. The CDR3 consists of 15 residues. The CDR3 DNA follows: TGTGCCAGCAGGCTAGGACAGGGACTGAACACTGAAGCTTTCTTT. Protein product: CASRLGQGLNTEAFF.

J is TRBJ2-2 and V is TRBV30; D gene unclear. The CDR3 length is 14 residues. Trimming pared 3 bases from V and 3 bases from J, leaving 11 bases between. Looked up from germline, CDR1 is GTSNPN and CDR2 is SVGIG (reference sequence). The CDR3 here is CAWRFDTYTGELFF. CDR3 bases: TGTGCCTGGAGGTTTGACACCTACACCGGGGAGCTGTTTTTT.

The CDR3 bases are TGCAGCGTTGAAGATCAGTGGTCCTATGGCTACACCTTC. This sequence encodes CSVEDQWSYGYTF. V gene TRBV29-1 combines with J gene TRBJ1-2; D not resolved. V was pared by 0 bases and J by 4 bases, with 9 bases between. Germline values: CDR1 SQVTM, CDR2 ANQGSEA. The CDR3 covers 13 residues.